Listed here is a single T cell receptor (beta chain). Its specificity is not known. The sample originates from a study of cytomegalovirus exposure and HLA in healthy donors. As for the study in general: The 110 or so validation repertoires used a platform that matched the one used for the 600 to 750 first-cohort repertoires, as a later analysis reported. Points from the study as a whole: The classifier, whose performance was assessed in both the original and validation cohorts, reportedly diagnosed cytomegalovirus status with high specificity and sensitivity. The authors listed around 150 TCR beta chains as cytomegalovirus-associated.

The CDR3 is made up of 13 amino acids. Trimming pared 7 bases from V and 5 bases from J, leaving 14 bases between. The V gene's germline CDR1 is SGHDN and CDR2 FVKESK. Using immunoSEQ multiplex PCR, the repertoire was profiled, and TCRdb retains in-frame clones only, with some absent. The data hold some 79,000 clones, with 85% to 95% observed a single time. The rearrangement uses TRBV14 and TRBJ2-5, with TRBD1 as a possible D gene (6 bases). This receptor was obtained from a woman under 30 in good health and CMV-seropositive. Sequenced input: PBMCs. CDR3 protein: CASNLNQGETQYF. In DNA, the CDR3 is TGTGCCAGCAACCTAAACCAGGGGGAGACCCAGTACTTC.